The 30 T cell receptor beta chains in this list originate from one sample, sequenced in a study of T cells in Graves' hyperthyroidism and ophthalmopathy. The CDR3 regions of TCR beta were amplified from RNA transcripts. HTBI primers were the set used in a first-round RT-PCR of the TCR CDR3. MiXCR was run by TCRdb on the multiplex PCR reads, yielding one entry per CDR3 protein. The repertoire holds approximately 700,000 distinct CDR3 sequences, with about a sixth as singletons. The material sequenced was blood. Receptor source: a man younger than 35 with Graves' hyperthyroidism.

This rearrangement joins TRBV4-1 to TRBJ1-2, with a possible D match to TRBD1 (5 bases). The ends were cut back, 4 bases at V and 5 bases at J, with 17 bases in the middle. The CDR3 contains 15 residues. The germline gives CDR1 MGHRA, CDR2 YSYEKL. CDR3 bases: TGCGCCAGCAGCCCTATACAGGACGGGAGATATGGCTACACCTTC. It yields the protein CASSPIQDGRYGYTF.

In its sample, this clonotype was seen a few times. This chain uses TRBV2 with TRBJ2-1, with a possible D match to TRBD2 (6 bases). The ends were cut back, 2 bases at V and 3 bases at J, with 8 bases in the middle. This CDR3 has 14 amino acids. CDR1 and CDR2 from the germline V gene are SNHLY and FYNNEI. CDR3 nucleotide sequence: TGTGCCAGCAGTGAACGCGGGATCTACAATGAGCAGTTCTTC. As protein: CASSERGIYNEQFF.

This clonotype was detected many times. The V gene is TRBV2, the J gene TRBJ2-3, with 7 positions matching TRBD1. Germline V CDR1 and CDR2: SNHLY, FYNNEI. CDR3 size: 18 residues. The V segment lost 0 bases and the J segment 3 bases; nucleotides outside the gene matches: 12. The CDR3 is CASSEAATGFRATDTQYF. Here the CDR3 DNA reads TGTGCCAGCAGTGAAGCGGCGACAGGGTTTCGGGCAACAGATACGCAGTATTTT.

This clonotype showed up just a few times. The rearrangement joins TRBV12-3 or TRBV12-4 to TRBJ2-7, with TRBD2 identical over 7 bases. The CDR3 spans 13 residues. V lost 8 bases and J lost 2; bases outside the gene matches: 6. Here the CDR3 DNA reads TGTGCCAGCTGCTCTAGCGGCACCTACGAGCAGTACTTC. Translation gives CASCSSGTYEQYF.

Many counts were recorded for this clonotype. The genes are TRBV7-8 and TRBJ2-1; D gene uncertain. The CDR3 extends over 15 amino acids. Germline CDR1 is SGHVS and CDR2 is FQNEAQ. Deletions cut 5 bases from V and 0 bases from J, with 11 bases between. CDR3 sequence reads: CASSAHKSSYNEQFF. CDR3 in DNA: TGTGCCAGCAGCGCTCACAAGAGCTCCTACAATGAGCAGTTCTTC.

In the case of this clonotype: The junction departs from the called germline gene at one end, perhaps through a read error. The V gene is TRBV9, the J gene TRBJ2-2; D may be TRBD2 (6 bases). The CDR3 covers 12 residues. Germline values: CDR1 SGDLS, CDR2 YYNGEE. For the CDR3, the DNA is TGTGCCAGCAGCTTAGGGCCCGGGGGGCTGTTTTTT. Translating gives CASSLGPGGLFF.

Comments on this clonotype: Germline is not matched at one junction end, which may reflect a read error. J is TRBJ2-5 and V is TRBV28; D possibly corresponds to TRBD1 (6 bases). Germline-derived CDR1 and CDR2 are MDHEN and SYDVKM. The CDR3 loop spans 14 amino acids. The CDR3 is CASSPLTGQETRYF. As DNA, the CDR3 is TGTGCCAGCAGTCCCTTGACAGGACAAGAGACCCGGTACTTC.

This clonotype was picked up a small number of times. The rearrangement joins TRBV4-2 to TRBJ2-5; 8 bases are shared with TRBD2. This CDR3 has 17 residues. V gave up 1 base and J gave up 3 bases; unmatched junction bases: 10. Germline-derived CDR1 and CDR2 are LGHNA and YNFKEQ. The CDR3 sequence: CASSQVVAGGGEETQYF. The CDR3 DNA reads TGTGCCAGCAGCCAAGTCGTGGCGGGGGGCGGAGAAGAGACCCAGTACTTC.

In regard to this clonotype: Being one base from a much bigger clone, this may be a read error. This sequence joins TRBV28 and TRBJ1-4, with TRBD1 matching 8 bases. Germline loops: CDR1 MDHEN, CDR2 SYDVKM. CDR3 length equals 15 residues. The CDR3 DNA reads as TGTGCCAGCAGTTTCCCGCAGGGGGCTAATGAAAAACTGTCTTTT. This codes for CASSFPQGANEKLSF. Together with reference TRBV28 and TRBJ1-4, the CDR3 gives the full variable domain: DVKVTQSSRYLVKRTGEKVFLECVQDMDHENMFWYRQDPGLGLRLIYFSYDVKMKEKGDIPEGYSVSREKKERFSLILESASTNQTSMYLCASSFPQGANEKLSFGSGTQLSVL.

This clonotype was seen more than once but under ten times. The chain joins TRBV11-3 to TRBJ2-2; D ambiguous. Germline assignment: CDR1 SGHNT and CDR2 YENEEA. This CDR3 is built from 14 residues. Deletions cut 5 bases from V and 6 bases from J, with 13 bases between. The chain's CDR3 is CASSPTPTPGELFF. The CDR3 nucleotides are TGTGCCAGCAGCCCAACCCCGACTCCCGGGGAGCTGTTTTTT.

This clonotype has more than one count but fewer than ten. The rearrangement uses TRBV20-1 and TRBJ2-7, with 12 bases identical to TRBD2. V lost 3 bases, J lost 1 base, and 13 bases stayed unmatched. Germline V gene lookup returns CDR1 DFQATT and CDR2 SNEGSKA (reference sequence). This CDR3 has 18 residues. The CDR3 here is CSASSLAGGHVVSYEQYF. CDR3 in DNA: TGCAGTGCTAGTTCGCTAGCGGGAGGGCATGTAGTTTCCTACGAGCAGTACTTC.

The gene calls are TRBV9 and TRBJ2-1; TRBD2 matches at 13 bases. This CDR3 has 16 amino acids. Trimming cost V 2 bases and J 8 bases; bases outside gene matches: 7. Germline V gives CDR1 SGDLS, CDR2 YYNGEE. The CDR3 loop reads CASSVPGTSGIDEQFF. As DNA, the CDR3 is TGTGCCAGCAGCGTCCCCGGGACTAGCGGGATCGATGAGCAGTTCTTC.

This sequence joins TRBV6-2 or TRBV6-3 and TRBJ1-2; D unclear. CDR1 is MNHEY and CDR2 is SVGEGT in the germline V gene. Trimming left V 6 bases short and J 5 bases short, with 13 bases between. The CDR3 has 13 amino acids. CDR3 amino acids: CASRPIEAYGYTF. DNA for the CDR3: TGTGCCAGCAGACCCATCGAGGCTTATGGCTACACCTTC.

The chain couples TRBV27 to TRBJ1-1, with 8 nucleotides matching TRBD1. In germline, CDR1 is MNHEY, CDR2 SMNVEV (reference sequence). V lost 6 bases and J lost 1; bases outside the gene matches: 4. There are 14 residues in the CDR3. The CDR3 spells CASRNRGTNTEAFF. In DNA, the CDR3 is TGTGCCAGCAGAAACAGGGGGACGAACACTGAAGCTTTCTTT.

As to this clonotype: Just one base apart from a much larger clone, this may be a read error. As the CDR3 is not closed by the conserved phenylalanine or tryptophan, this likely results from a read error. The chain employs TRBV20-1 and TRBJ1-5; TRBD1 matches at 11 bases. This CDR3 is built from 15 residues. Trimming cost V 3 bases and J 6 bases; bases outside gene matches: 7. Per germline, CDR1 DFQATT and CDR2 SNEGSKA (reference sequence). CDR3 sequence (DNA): TGCAGTGCTAGTCGGACAGGGGGCGTTGGTCAGCCCCAGCATCTT. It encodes CSASRTGGVGQPQHL.

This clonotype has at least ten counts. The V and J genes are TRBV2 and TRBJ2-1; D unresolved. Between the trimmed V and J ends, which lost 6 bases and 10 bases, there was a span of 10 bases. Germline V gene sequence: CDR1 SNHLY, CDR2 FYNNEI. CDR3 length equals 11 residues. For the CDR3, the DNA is TGTGCCAGCAGCAGAGACATCGAGCAGTTCTTC. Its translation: CASSRDIEQFF.

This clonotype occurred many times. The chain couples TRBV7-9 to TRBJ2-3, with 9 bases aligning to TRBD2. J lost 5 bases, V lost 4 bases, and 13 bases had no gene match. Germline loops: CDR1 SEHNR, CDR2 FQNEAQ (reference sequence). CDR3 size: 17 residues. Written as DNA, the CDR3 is TGTGCCAGCAGCTACGCCGATAGCGGGAGAAGTGTAGATACGCAGTATTTT. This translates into CASSYADSGRSVDTQYF.

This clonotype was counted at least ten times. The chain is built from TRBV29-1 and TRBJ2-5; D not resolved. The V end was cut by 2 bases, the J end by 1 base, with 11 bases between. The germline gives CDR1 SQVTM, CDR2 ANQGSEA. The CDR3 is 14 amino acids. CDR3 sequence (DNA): TGCAGCGTTGAATTGGGCGCGCGCCAAGAGACCCAGTACTTC. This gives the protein CSVELGARQETQYF.

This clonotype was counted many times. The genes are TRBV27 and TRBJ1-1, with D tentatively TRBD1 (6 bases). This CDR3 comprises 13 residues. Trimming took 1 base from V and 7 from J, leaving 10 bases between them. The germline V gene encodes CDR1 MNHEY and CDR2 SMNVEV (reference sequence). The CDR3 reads CASSLLGQHEAFF. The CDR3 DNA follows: TGTGCCAGCAGTTTATTAGGACAGCATGAAGCTTTCTTT.

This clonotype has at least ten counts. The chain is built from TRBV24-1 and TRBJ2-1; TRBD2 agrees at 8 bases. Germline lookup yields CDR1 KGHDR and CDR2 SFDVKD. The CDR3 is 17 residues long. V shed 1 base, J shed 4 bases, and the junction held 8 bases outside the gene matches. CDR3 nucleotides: TGTGCCACCAGTGATTTTAAAGCGGGAGACCGATACAATGAGCAGTTCTTC. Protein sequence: CATSDFKAGDRYNEQFF.

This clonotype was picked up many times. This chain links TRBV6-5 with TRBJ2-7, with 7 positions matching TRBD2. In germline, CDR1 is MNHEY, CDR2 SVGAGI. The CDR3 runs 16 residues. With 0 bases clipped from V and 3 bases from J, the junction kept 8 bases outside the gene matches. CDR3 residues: CASSYSGLADNYEQYF. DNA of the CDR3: TGTGCCAGCAGTTACTCTGGTCTAGCGGACAACTACGAGCAGTACTTC.

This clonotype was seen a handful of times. This chain's CDR3 is CASSDFGLAGFQETQYF. DNA for the CDR3: TGCGCCAGCAGTGACTTCGGACTAGCGGGCTTCCAAGAGACCCAGTACTTC. The V gene is TRBV10-2, the J gene TRBJ2-5; 11 nucleotides align to TRBD2. The germline V gene encodes CDR1 WSHSY and CDR2 SAAADI. Trimming took 3 bases from V and 1 from J; bases not matched to a gene: 7. The CDR3 consists of 17 residues.

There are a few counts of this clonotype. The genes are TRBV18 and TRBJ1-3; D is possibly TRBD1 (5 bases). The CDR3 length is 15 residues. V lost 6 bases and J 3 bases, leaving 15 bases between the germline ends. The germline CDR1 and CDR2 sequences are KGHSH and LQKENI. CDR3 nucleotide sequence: TGTGCCAGCTCCCCCAACCGGGACGGTGGAAACACCATATATTTT. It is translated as CASSPNRDGGNTIYF.

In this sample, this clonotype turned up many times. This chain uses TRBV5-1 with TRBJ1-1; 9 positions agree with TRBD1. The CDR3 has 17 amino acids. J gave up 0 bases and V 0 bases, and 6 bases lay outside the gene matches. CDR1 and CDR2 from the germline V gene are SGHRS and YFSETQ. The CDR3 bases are TGCGCCAGCAGCTTGGTGGGGACAGGGTCCATGAACACTGAAGCTTTCTTT. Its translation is CASSLVGTGSMNTEAFF.

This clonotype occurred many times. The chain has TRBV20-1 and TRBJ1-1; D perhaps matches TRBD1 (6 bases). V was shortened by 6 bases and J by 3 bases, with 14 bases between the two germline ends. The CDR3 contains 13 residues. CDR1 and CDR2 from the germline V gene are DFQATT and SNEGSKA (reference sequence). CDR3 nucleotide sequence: TGCAGTGCCCTCAGGGGTTTTGACACTGAAGCTTTCTTT. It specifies CSALRGFDTEAFF.

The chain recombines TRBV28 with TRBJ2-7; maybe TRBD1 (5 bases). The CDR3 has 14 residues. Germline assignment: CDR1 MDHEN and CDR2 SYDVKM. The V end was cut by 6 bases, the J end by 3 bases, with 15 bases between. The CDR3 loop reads CASRLTGQGYEQYF. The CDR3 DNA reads TGTGCCAGCAGACTGACCGGGCAGGGCTACGAGCAGTACTTC.

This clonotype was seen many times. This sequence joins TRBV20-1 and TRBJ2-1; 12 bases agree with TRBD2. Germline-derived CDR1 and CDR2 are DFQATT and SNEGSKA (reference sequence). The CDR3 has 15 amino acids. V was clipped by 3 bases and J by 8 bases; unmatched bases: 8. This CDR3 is CSASVLSSGRDEQFF. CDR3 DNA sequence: TGCAGTGCTAGTGTATTGTCTAGCGGGAGGGATGAGCAGTTCTTC.

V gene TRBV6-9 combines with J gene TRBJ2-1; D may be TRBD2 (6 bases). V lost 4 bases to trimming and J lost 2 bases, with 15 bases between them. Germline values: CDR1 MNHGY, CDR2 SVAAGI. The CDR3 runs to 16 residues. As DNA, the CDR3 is TGTGCCAGCAGTTTATATAGCGGAGAGACCTACAATGAGCAGTTCTTC. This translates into CASSLYSGETYNEQFF.

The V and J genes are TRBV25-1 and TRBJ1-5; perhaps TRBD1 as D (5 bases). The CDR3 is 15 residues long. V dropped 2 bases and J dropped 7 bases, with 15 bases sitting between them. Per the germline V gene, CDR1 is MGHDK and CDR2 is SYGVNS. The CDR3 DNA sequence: TGTGCCAGCAGTGAAGCCGGGGCGGGGGACCAGCCCCAGCATTTT. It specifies CASSEAGAGDQPQHF.

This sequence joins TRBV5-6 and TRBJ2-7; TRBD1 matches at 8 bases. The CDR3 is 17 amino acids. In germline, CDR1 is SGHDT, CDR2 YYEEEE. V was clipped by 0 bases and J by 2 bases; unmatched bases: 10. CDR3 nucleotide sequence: TGTGCCAGCAGCTTGGGCCAGGGGGCGGGTACGGCCTACGAGCAGTACTTC. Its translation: CASSLGQGAGTAYEQYF.